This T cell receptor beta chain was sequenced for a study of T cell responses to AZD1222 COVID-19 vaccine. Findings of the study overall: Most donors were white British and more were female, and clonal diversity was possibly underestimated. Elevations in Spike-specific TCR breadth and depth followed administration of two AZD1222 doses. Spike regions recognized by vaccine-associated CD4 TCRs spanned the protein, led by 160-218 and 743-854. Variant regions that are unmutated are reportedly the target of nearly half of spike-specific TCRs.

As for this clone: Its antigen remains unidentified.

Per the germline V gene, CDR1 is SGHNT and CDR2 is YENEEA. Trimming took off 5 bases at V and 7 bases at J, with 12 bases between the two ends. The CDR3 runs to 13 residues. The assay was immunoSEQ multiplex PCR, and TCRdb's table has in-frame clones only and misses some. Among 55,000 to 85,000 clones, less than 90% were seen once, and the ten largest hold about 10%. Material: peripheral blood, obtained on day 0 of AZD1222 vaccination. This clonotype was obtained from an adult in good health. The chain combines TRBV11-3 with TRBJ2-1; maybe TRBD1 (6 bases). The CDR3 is CASSNRVGNEQFF. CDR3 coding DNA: TGTGCCAGCAGCAACAGGGTTGGGAATGAGCAGTTCTTC.